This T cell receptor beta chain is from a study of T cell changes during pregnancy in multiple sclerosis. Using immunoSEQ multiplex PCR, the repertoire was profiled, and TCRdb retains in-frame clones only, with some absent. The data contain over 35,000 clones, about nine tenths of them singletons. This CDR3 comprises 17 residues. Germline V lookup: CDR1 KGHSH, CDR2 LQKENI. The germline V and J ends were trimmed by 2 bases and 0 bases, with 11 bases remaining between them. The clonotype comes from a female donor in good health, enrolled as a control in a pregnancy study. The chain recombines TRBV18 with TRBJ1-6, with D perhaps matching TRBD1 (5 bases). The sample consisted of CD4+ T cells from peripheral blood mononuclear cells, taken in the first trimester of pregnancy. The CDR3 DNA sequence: TGTGCCAGCTCACCAATGGGGGGGAGCTCCTATAATTCACCCCTCCACTTT. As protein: CASSPMGGSSYNSPLHF.